Detailed here is one T cell receptor beta chain. Its recognized antigen is unknown. Base-call qualities are not available, and no considerably larger clone is one nucleotide away. Library prep was done by the immunoSEQ multiplex PCR assay. The TR loci were subjected to amplification by multiplexed PCR, for which V gene segments served as targets of the forward primers and J gene segments as targets of the reverse primers. The amplified CDR3 regions were sequenced using the Illumina HiSeq System. Per the source publication's procedure: Closely related reads were merged by a nearest-neighbour algorithm to remove PCR and sequencing errors and to collapse the data into unique sequences. Each repertoire was summarised by clonality and by T cell density, with T cell density defined as TR molecules per amount of genomic DNA input. CDR3 amino acid sequences present in at least 80% of unsorted samples were defined as public TRs and were then tested for differential abundance between coeliac and control samples. Disease-group differences in clonality and density were tested with Kruskal-Wallis tests followed by Dunn post-tests. TCRdb stores this immuneACCESS table with in-frame sequences only. Part of the clones is absent; in the studies checked, under half of the shortfall reflects unresolved V genes, and no reason is known for the rest. The V and J calls and the clone size are those of that table, but D and trimming were determined from the DNA. The sample data list around 4,500 clones, and approximately 60% of these were observed just once. In total, the top ten clones hold under 9% of the sample.

Aliquots of over 450,000 cells were frozen in DMSO/FBS in liquid nitrogen, and one aliquot per fraction was used for sequencing. Every one of the 30 patients in the study had endoscopy and a small intestinal biopsy. Intraepithelial cells were released from biopsies by stirring for one hour at 37 degrees C in RPMI containing EGTA, MgCl2 and 1% FBS. Genomic DNA was extracted from frozen unsorted cell fractions using the Qiagen DNeasy blood extraction kit. The data originate from a study of coeliac disease (dated by TCRdb to 2021 to 2024). Study-wide context: Coeliac patients were categorised as having newly diagnosed active disease, refractory coeliac disease type I, or disease controlled by a gluten-free diet. A total of approximately 30 patients were included in the full study, of whom about 22 had serologically confirmed coeliac disease and 8 were controls with non-small intestinal disorders. The study was aimed at characterising TR repertoires of small intestinal T cells in active, refractory type I and gluten-free-diet-treated coeliac disease. Next-generation sequencing of rearranged TRB and TRG CDR3 regions was applied to small intestinal lymphocyte fractions from coeliac and non-coeliac patients. TRB sequencing was successfully performed on samples from around 30 subjects, among which 20 to 25 paired bulk unsorted intraepithelial and lamina propria cell samples were included.

General conclusions and limits of the study: The separation of intraepithelial from lamina propria cells did not yield high-purity fractions, so cross-contamination between compartments was possible. The authors judged the approach to be unsuitable for unbiased detection of gliadin-specific T cells, because gliadin-specific T cells are scarce and rarely shared between patients. TRB repertoires were largely private; most amino acid sequences were unique to one sample, and V-gene usage did not differ significantly by disease group. Lower clonality than in controls was observed in the TRB and TRG repertoires of active coeliac intraepithelial and lamina propria samples, suggesting that diverse T cells were recruited.

The sequence was obtained from a woman under 30 with active celiac disease. The material sequenced was intraepithelial lymphocytes from the gut. The sample's cell subset or site label, decoded: intraepithelial cell (IEC) fraction of small intestinal biopsy.

The bases read TGCGCCAGCAGCCTGCGGACAGGGGCGGACGGGGAGCTGTTTTTT. Translated, it reads CASSLRTGADGELFF. This sequence uses TRBV5-1 and TRBJ2-2; 9 of the junction bases match TRBD1. According to the germline V gene, CDR1 reads SGHRS and CDR2 reads YFSETQ. The CDR3 sequence holds 15 residues, the cysteine and phenylalanine included. The only DNA kept is the CDR3, 45 bases in frame from the first base. V lost 4 bases and J lost 7 bases, and the count of bases not matched to a germline gene is 8.